This TCR beta chain is from a study of blood T cell repertoires in COVID-19. Turning to the study itself: Samples taken during acute and convalescent COVID-19 were collected in the United States, Italy and Spain. In each case, the material was cDNA or gDNA derived from T cells, B-cell-depleted T cells, or PBMCs.

Germline lookup yields CDR1 SGHVS and CDR2 FQNEAQ. V shed 5 bases, J shed 0 bases, and the junction held 6 bases outside the gene matches. The CDR3 is 17 amino acids. In the original workflow: Estimation of nucleated cell counts relied on the amplification of reference gene primers. Only in-frame clones appear in the TCRdb table, and some are missing; sequencing was by immunoSEQ multiplex PCR. The V and J calls and clone size were taken over from that table, and D and trimming were inferred from the DNA. The data hold 150,000 to 200,000 clones, with just over 85% observed a single time. The rearrangement joins TRBV7-8 to TRBJ1-4, with 10 bases identical to TRBD1. Sequencing was carried out using peripheral blood. The receptor comes from a man aged 50 to 59 with active or convalescent COVID-19. In DNA form, the CDR3 reads TGTGCCAGCAGCCCAACGGACAGGGGGGCAACTAATGAAAAACTGTTTTTT. It specifies CASSPTDRGATNEKLFF.